This record concerns one TCR beta chain sequence. At the DNA level, this CDR3 is encoded by other sequences in the same sample as well. This record belongs to a study of OX40 agonist ivuxolimab in advanced cancers. The V and J ends lost 6 bases and 2 bases, in that order; junction bases with no gene match: 0. The germline V gene encodes CDR1 SNHLY and CDR2 FYNNEI. This CDR3 is 13 amino acids long. Some clones are missing from TCRdb's copy, which holds only in-frame ones; the method was immunoSEQ multiplex PCR. The table includes 40,000 to 50,000 clones, around 87% detected once. This sample comprised CD4+ or CD8+ T cells sorted from blood, obtained in a trial of the OX40 agonist ivuxolimab. V usage is TRBV2 and J usage is TRBJ1-5; the match to TRBD1 covers 8 bases. This clonotype was sampled from an adult with an advanced solid tumor such as melanoma, head and neck, liver or kidney cancer. The chain's CDR3 is CASRGQGNQPQHF. CDR3 sequence (DNA): TGTGCCAGCAGGGGACAGGGCAATCAGCCCCAGCATTTT.